These 18 T cell receptor beta chains were sequenced from one sample in a study of blood T cells in healthy people across ages. A second PCR of about 6 to 11 cycles used a sample-barcoded 5' primer and a J-beta primer mix. TCRdb re-called the 5' RACE reads with MiXCR, one entry per CDR3 protein. The table lists about 800,000 distinct CDR3 sequences, approximately 25% of them singletons. The same sample was also used in a study of T cells of mothers and their children.

Specimen: blood. The receptors here all came from a boy aged 10-17 years in good health.

V is TRBV28 and J is TRBJ2-1; 7 positions match TRBD1. Germline CDR1 is MDHEN and CDR2 is SYDVKM. The CDR3 contains 18 residues. With 4 bases clipped from V and 1 base from J, the junction kept 13 bases outside the gene matches. The CDR3 DNA follows: TGTGCCAGCAGTTCCGTTGGGGTGTCAGGGGGATCCTACAATGAGCAGTTCTTC. Its translation is CASSSVGVSGGSYNEQFF. Full variable domain (remainder filled in from reference TRBV28 and TRBJ2-1): DVKVTQSSRYLVKRTGEKVFLECVQDMDHENMFWYRQDPGLGLRLIYFSYDVKMKEKGDIPEGYSVSREKKERFSLILESASTNQTSMYLCASSSVGVSGGSYNEQFFGPGTRLTVL.

This clonotype was detected many times. CDR3 amino acids: CASRPGNTEAFF. For the CDR3, the DNA is TGTGCCAGCAGGCCTGGGAACACTGAAGCTTTCTTT. V gene TRBV7-9 combines with J gene TRBJ1-1, with unresolved D. The CDR3 has 12 residues. Germline CDR1 and CDR2: SEHNR and FQNEAQ (reference sequence). Trimming removed 6 bases at V and 1 base at J, with 6 bases between.

This clonotype was recorded a few times. The genes are TRBV4-3 and TRBJ2-3; D is possibly TRBD2 (6 bases). Germline V gives CDR1 LGHNA, CDR2 YSLEER. With 0 bases removed from V and 4 bases from J, the gap between germline ends came to 14 bases. This CDR3 has 16 residues. CDR3 sequence (DNA): TGCGCCAGCAGCCAAGAGATACCTCCGGGAGCAGATACGCAGTATTTT. This translates into CASSQEIPPGADTQYF.

This clonotype was counted only a few times. The J gene is TRBJ1-1, the V gene TRBV29-1; unclear D gene. The V end was cut by 5 bases, the J end by 4 bases, with 14 bases between. Germline V gives CDR1 SQVTM, CDR2 ANQGSEA. CDR3 length: 13 residues. The CDR3, as DNA: TGCAGCGTTATTCCCGAGTCTGGCACTGAAGCTTTCTTT. It encodes CSVIPESGTEAFF.

This chain uses TRBV6-1 with TRBJ2-7; 9 positions agree with TRBD1. Trimming cost V 5 bases and J 5 bases; bases outside gene matches: 4. Germline V gene lookup returns CDR1 MNHNS and CDR2 SASEGT. The length of the CDR3 is 13 residues. The CDR3 protein is CASSRDREDEQYF. CDR3 coding DNA: TGTGCCAGCAGTAGGGACAGGGAGGACGAGCAGTACTTC.

The chain recombines TRBV5-1 with TRBJ2-5, with D perhaps TRBD1 or TRBD2 (5 bases each). V lost 3 bases and J lost 5, with 11 bases in between. This CDR3 spans 13 amino acids. From germline, CDR1 is SGHRS and CDR2 YFSETQ. The CDR3 loop is CASSWTLGETQYF. As DNA, the CDR3 is TGCGCCAGCAGCTGGACACTAGGGGAGACCCAGTACTTC.

In this sample, this clonotype turned up once. This chain joins TRBV12-3 or TRBV12-4 and TRBJ1-4, with TRBD1 identical over 7 bases. The junction had 17 bases not matched to a gene; V was cut back by 7 bases and J by 15 bases. This CDR3 has 14 amino acids. The CDR3, as DNA: TGTGCCAGCACCCCAGATTGGGGCAGGGGGAAATTGTTTTTT. This codes for CASTPDWGRGKLFF.

Only a few counts were recorded for this clonotype. The CDR3 coding sequence is TGCAGCGTTGGGACCACCTACGAGCAGTACTTC. Residues: CSVGTTYEQYF. This chain connects TRBV29-1 to TRBJ2-7; no firm D call. This CDR3 is built from 11 residues. V lost 4 bases to trimming and J lost 2 bases, with 6 bases between them. From germline, CDR1 is SQVTM and CDR2 ANQGSEA.

The chain uses TRBV6-6 and TRBJ1-2; 8 bases are a match to TRBD1. The CDR3 runs 15 residues. Trimming at V came to 2 bases and at J to 7 bases, leaving 9 bases not matched to a gene. The germline V gene has CDR1 MNHNY and CDR2 SVGAGI (reference sequence). CDR3 residues: CASSYPSDRGTGYTF. The CDR3 nucleotides read TGTGCCAGCAGTTACCCTTCAGACAGGGGCACTGGCTACACCTTC.

In this sample, this clonotype turned up a few times. The gene calls are TRBV27 and TRBJ2-3; D perhaps matches TRBD2 (6 bases). From germline, CDR1 is MNHEY and CDR2 SMNVEV (reference sequence). V dropped 1 base and J dropped 0 bases, with 8 bases sitting between them. The length of the CDR3 is 15 residues. The CDR3 loop reads CASSLWAGSTDTQYF. The CDR3 nucleotides read TGTGCCAGCAGTTTATGGGCGGGAAGCACAGATACGCAGTATTTT.

This clonotype was counted a few times. The rearrangement joins TRBV28 to TRBJ1-2; TRBD1 matches 8 bases. CDR1 and CDR2 (germline): MDHEN, SYDVKM. The CDR3 spans 14 residues. V shed 6 bases, J shed 6 bases, and the junction held 9 bases outside the gene matches. This CDR3 is CASRRTGLSDGYTF. DNA for the CDR3: TGTGCCAGCAGGCGGACAGGGCTTTCCGATGGCTACACCTTC.

The V call is TRBV7-3, the J call TRBJ1-2, with TRBD1 matching over 8 bases. Germline V gene lookup returns CDR1 SGHTA and CDR2 FQGTGA. The V gene end was trimmed by 5 bases and the J gene end by 0 bases; junction bases not matched to a gene: 20. The CDR3 has 20 residues. This chain's CDR3 is CASSPREDRGYPHTNYGYTF. Written as DNA, the CDR3 is TGTGCCAGCAGCCCCAGAGAAGACAGGGGATATCCCCACACTAACTATGGCTACACCTTC.

This sequence joins TRBV12-3 or TRBV12-4 and TRBJ2-7; 11 bases are a match to TRBD2. This CDR3 contains 13 residues. V lost 6 bases to trimming and J lost 4 bases; unmatched junction nucleotides: 2. The CDR3 region has the DNA TGTGCCAGCAGGACTAGCGGGAAGTACGAGCAGTACTTC. Amino acid sequence: CASRTSGKYEQYF.

In its sample, this clonotype was seen a few times. The genes are TRBV14 and TRBJ2-1; D is ambiguous. The ends were cut back, 2 bases at V and 4 bases at J, with 12 bases in the middle. Germline V gene sequence: CDR1 SGHDN, CDR2 FVKESK. The CDR3 consists of 15 residues. The CDR3 region has the DNA TGTGCCAGCAGCCAACGAGAACTTCTTTACAATGAGCAGTTCTTC. This codes for CASSQRELLYNEQFF.

The chain joins TRBV28 to TRBJ2-3, with 8 bases that match TRBD1. Germline assignment: CDR1 MDHEN and CDR2 SYDVKM. The CDR3 runs 17 residues. V gave up 5 bases and J gave up 2 bases; unmatched junction bases: 12. DNA of the CDR3: TGTGCCAGCAGTGACCGGGACAGGCGACTCTTCACAGATACGCAGTATTTT. Translated: CASSDRDRRLFTDTQYF.

The J gene is TRBJ2-1, the V gene TRBV29-1; 8 nucleotides align to TRBD2. V trimming: 2 bases; J trimming: 7 bases; junction bases outside the gene matches: 7. CDR3 length: 14 residues. Looked up from germline, CDR1 is SQVTM and CDR2 is ANQGSEA. The CDR3 sequence is CSVEPSGTSNEQFF. The CDR3 DNA sequence: TGCAGCGTTGAACCCTCGGGGACTAGTAATGAGCAGTTCTTC.

This clonotype was seen ten or more times. The gene calls are TRBV14 and TRBJ2-5; no firm D call. Per the germline V gene, CDR1 is SGHDN and CDR2 is FVKESK. V was pared by 1 base and J by 1 base, with 13 bases between. The CDR3 runs to 16 residues. CDR3 DNA: TGTGCCAGCAGCCAAGGGCGAGGCCCCACCCAAGAGACCCAGTACTTC. Its protein is CASSQGRGPTQETQYF.

V usage is TRBV20-1 and J usage is TRBJ2-3, with 12 bases lining up with TRBD2. Trimming at V came to 4 bases and at J to 2 bases, leaving 10 bases not matched to a gene. CDR1 and CDR2 from the germline V gene are DFQATT and SNEGSKA (reference sequence). The CDR3 sequence is 17 residues long. The DNA for the CDR3 is TGCAGTGCTATTTCCCCTAGCGGGGGGGCCTACACAGATACGCAGTATTTT. Translated, it gives CSAISPSGGAYTDTQYF.